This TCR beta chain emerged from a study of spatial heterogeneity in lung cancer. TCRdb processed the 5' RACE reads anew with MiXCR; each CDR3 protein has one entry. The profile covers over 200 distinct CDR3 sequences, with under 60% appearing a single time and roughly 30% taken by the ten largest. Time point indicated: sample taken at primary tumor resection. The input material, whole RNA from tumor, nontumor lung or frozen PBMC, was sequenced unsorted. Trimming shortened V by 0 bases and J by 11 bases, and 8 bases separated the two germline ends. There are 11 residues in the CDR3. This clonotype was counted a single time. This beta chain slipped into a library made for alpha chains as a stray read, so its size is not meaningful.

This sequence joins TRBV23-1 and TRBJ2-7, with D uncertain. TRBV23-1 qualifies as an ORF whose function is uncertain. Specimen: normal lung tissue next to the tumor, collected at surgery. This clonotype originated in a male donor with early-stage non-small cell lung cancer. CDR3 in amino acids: CASSQSTEEYF. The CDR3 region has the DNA TGCGCCAGCAGTCAATCAACAGAGGAGTACTTC.